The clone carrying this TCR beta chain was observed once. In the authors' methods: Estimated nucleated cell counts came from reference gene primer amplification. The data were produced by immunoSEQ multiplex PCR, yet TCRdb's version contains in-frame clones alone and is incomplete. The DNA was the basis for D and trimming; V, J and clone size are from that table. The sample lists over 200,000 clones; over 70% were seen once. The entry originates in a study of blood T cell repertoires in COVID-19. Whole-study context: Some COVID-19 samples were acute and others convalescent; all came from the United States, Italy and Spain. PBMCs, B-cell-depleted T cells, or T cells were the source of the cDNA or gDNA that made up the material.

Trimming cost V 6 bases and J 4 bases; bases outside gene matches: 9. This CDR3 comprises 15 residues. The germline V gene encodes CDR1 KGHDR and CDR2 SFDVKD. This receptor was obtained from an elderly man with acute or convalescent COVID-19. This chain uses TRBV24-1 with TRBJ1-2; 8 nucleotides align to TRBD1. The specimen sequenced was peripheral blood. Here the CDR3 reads CATSPAQGAFYGYTF. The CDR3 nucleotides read TGTGCCACCAGTCCGGCCCAGGGGGCCTTCTATGGCTACACCTTC.